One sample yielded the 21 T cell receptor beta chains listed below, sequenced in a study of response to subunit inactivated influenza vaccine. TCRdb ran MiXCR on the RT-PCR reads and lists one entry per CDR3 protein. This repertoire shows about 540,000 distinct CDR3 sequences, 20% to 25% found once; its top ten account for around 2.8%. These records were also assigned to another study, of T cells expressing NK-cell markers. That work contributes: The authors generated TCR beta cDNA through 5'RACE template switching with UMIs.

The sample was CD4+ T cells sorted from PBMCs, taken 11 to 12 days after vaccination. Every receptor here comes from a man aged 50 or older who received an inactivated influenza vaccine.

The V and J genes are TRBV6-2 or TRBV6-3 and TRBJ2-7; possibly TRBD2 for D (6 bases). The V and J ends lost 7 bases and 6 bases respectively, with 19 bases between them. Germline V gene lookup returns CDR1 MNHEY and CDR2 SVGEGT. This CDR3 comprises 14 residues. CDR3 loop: CASTDSGEGSEQYF. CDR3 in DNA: TGTGCCAGCACCGATAGCGGAGAGGGTTCCGAGCAGTACTTC.

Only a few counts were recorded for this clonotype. This chain's CDR3 is CASSWPAGTRPYEQYF. Here the CDR3 DNA reads TGTGCCAGCAGCTGGCCCGCGGGGACTCGACCCTACGAGCAGTACTTC. The J gene is TRBJ2-7, the V gene TRBV5-6; maybe TRBD2 (6 bases). Trimming left V 3 bases short and J 2 bases short, with 18 bases between. The CDR3 spans 16 residues. Germline assignment: CDR1 SGHDT and CDR2 YYEEEE.

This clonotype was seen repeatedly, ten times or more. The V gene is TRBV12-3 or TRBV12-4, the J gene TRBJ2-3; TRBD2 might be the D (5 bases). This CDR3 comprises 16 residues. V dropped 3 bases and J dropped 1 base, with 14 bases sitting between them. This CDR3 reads CASSLVGGGGTDTQYF. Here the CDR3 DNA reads TGTGCCAGCAGTTTGGTGGGTGGAGGTGGCACAGATACGCAGTATTTT.

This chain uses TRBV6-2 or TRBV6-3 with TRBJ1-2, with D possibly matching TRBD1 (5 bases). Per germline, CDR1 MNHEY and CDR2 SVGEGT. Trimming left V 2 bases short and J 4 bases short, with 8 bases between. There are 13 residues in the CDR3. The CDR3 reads CASSYDSFYGYTF. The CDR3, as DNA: TGTGCCAGCAGTTACGACAGTTTCTATGGCTACACCTTC.

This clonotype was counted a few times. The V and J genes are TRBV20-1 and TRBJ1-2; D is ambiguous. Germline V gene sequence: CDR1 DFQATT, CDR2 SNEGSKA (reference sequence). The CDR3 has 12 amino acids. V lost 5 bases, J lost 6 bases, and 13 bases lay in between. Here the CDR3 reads CSALRVPDGYTF. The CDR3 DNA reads TGCAGTGCTCTTCGCGTGCCCGATGGCTACACCTTC.

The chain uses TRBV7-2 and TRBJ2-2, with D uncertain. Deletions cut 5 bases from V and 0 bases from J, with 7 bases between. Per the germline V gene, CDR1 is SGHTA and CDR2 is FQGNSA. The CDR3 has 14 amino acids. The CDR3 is CASSPTSNTGELFF. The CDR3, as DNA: TGTGCCAGCAGCCCCACCTCGAACACCGGGGAGCTGTTTTTT.

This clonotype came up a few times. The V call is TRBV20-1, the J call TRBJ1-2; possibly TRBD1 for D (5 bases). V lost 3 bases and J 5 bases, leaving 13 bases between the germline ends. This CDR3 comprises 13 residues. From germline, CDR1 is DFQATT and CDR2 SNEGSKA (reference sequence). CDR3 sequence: CSARRGFFYGYTF. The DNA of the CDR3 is TGCAGTGCTAGGAGGGGATTTTTTTATGGCTACACCTTC.

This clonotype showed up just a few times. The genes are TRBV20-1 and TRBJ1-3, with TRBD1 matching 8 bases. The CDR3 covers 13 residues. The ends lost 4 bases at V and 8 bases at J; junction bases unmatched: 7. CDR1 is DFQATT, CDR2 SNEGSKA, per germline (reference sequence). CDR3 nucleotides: TGCAGTGCTAAAGGGACAGGCGGAGACACCATATATTTT. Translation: CSAKGTGGDTIYF.

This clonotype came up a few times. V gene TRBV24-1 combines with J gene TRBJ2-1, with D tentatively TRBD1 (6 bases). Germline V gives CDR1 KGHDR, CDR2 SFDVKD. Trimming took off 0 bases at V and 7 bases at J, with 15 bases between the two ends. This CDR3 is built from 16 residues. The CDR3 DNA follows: TGTGCCACCAGTGATTTGGAGACCTCAAGGGGGAATGAGCAGTTCTTC. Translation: CATSDLETSRGNEQFF.

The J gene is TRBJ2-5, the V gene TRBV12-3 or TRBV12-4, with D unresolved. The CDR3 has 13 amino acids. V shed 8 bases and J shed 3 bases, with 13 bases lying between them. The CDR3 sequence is CASRSGLEETQYF. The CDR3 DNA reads TGTGCCAGCCGGAGTGGGTTGGAAGAGACCCAGTACTTC.

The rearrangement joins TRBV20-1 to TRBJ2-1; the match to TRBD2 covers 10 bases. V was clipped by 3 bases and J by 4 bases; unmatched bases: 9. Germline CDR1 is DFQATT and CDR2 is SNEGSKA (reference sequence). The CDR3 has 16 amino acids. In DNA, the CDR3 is TGCAGTGCTAGGTTACTAGCGGGGCAACGATACAATGAGCAGTTCTTC. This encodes CSARLLAGQRYNEQFF.

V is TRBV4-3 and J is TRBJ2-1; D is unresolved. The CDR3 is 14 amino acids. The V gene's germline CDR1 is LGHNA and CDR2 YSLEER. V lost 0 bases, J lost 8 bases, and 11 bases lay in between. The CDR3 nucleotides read TGCGCCAGCAGCCAAGATGGGCGCCGCGATGAGCAGTTCTTC. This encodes CASSQDGRRDEQFF.

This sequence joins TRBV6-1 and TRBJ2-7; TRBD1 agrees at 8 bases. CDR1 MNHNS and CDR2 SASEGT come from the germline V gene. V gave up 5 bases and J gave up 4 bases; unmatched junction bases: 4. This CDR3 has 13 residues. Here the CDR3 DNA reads TGTGCCAGCAGTCGGGACAGGAATTACGAGCAGTACTTC. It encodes CASSRDRNYEQYF.

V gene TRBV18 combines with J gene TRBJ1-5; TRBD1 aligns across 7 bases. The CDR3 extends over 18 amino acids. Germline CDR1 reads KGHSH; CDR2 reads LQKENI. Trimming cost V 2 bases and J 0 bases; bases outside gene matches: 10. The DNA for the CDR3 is TGTGCCAGCTCACCAGGGTGGACAGGAGGCTATAGCAATCAGCCCCAGCATTTT. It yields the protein CASSPGWTGGYSNQPQHF.

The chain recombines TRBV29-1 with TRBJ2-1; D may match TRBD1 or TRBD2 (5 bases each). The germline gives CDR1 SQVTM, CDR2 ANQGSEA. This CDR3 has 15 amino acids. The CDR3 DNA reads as TGCGATTCTATCGTCGAGGGTCAGCAGGGCCATGAGCAGTTCTTC. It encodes CDSIVEGQQGHEQFF.

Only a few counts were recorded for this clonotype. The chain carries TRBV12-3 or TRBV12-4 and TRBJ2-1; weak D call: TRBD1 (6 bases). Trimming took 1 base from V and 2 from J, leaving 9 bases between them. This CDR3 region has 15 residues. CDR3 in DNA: TGTGCCAGCAGTTTAGGGTCAGGGGCCTACAATGAGCAGTTCTTC. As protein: CASSLGSGAYNEQFF.

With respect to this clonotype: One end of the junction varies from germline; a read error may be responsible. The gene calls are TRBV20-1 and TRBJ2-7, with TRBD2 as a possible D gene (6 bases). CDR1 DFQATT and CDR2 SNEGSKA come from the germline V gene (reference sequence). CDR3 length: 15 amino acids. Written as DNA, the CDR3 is TGCAGTGCTAGAGACGGGGGACTGTTCTCCTTCGAGCAGTACTTC. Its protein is CSARDGGLFSFEQYF.

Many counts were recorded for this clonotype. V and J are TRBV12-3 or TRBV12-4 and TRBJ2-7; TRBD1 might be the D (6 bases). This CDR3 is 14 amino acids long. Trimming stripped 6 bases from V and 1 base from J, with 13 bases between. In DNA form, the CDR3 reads TGTGCCAGCAGCATAACAGGGCAATCCTACGAGCAGTACTTC. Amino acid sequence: CASSITGQSYEQYF.

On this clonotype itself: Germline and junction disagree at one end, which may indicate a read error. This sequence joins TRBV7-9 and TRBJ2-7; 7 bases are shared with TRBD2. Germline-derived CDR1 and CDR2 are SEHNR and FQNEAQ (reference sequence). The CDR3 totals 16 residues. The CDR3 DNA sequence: TGTGCCAGCAGCTTAGCGCCGGGGACTACCTCCTTCGAGCAGTACTTC. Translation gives CASSLAPGTTSFEQYF.

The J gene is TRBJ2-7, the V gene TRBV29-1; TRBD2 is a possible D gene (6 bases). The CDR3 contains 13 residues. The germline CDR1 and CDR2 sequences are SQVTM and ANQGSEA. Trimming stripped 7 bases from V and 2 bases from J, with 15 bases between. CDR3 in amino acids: CSGLAGPAYEQYF. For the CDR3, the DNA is TGCAGCGGGTTGGCGGGACCTGCCTACGAGCAGTACTTC.

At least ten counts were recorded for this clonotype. In nucleotides, the CDR3 is TGTGCCAGCAGCTCCTCCCGGCTAGATACGCAGTATTTT. It translates to CASSSSRLDTQYF. The genes are TRBV7-2 and TRBJ2-3; unclear D gene. Germline loops: CDR1 SGHTA, CDR2 FQGNSA. This CDR3 has 13 residues. V shed 4 bases and J shed 5 bases, with 10 bases lying between them.